Presented here are 23 T cell receptor beta chains from one specimen sequenced in a study of T cells in women clearing cervical HPV infection. This table comes from immunoSEQ multiplex PCR, and its TCRdb copy is limited to in-frame clones, with some not included. The table lists about 26,000 clones. Sequenced: blood buffy coat. The receptors stem from a woman aged 18-69 years with a cervical HPV16 infection that either progressed to CIN3+ or cleared (not recorded which).

With respect to this clone: From the germline J gene comes the end of the CDR3, since the read stops 3 residues before it. The gene calls are TRBV7-2 and TRBJ2-3; 9 bases align to TRBD2. The CDR3 has 14 amino acids. Per germline, CDR1 SGHTA and CDR2 FQGNSA. J lost 5 bases, V lost 6 bases, and 6 bases had no gene match. The CDR3 here is CASRGGGAVDTQYF. The covered CDR3 bases are TGTGCCAGCAGAGGCGGGGGGGCCGTAGATACG.

Comment on this clone: Read coverage stops 3 residues before the CDR3 terminus; the germline J gene supplies the remainder. The chain is built from TRBV20-1 and TRBJ2-1, with TRBD2 identical over 8 bases. Germline V gene sequence: CDR1 DFQATT, CDR2 SNEGSKA (reference sequence). The CDR3 runs 16 residues. V lost 0 bases to trimming and J lost 3 bases; unmatched junction nucleotides: 7. CDR3 DNA (partial): TGCAGTGCTAGAGATTTGTCGCTAGCGGGCTACAATGAG. It specifies CSARDLSLAGYNE. The whole CDR3 reads CSARDLSLAGYNEQFF.

Turning to this clone: Sequencing ends 3 residues short of the CDR3 end; the germline J gene provides the rest. The chain has TRBV18 and TRBJ1-4, with unresolved D. Germline V gene lookup returns CDR1 KGHSH and CDR2 LQKENI. The CDR3 consists of 15 residues. V gave up 2 bases and J gave up 2 bases, with 9 bases separating them. The CDR3 here is CASSPRAGTNEKLFF. The covered CDR3 bases are TGTGCCAGCTCACCAAGGGCCGGTACTAATGAAAAA.

For this clone: The CDR3 extends 3 residues past the end of the read, so its final part is completed from the germline J gene. V gene TRBV11-1 combines with J gene TRBJ2-1, with 9 bases fitting TRBD2. There are 14 residues in the CDR3. J was trimmed by 8 bases and V by 3 bases; bases with no gene match: 5. Germline-derived CDR1 and CDR2 are SGHAT and FQDESV (reference sequence). Incomplete CDR3 DNA: TGTGCCAGCAGCTTCCTAGCGGGGCTCGATGAG. Protein product: CASSFLAGLDE. The complete CDR3 sequence is CASSFLAGLDEQFF.

CDR3 region: CASQRDRDAEAFF. Partial CDR3 DNA: TGTGCCAGCCAGAGAGACAGGGACGCTGAA. V is TRBV7-3 and J is TRBJ1-1, with 7 bases matching TRBD1. The read terminates 3 residues before the CDR3 end, so the remaining end is supplied by the germline J gene. J lost 6 bases, V lost 8 bases, and 9 bases had no gene match. The CDR3 runs 13 residues. Germline V gene lookup returns CDR1 SGHTA and CDR2 FQGTGA.

CDR3 DNA, as far as it was read: TGTGCCAGCAGTGAAAACCCGGCTGAA. Its translation is CASSENPAE. From start to end, the CDR3 is CASSENPAEAFF. J is TRBJ1-1 and V is TRBV6-1, with D unresolved. Read coverage stops 3 residues before the CDR3 terminus; the germline J gene supplies the remainder. This CDR3 contains 12 residues. Germline V gives CDR1 MNHNS, CDR2 SASEGT. The V end lost 2 bases, the J end lost 6 bases, and 7 bases lay between the germline ends.

Of note for this clone: The CDR3 extends 3 residues past the end of the read, so its final part is completed from the germline J gene. This rearrangement joins TRBV18 to TRBJ2-5, with TRBD2 matching over 8 bases. Germline values: CDR1 KGHSH, CDR2 LQKENI. The CDR3 spans 14 residues. V trimming: 4 bases; J trimming: 5 bases; junction bases outside the gene matches: 6. Partial CDR3 DNA: TGTGCCAGCTCACGGCGGCGGGGGGACGAGACC. This translates into CASSRRRGDET. The whole CDR3 sequence reads CASSRRRGDETQYF.

On this clone itself: Read coverage stops 3 residues before the CDR3 terminus; the germline J gene supplies the remainder. J is TRBJ1-2 and V is TRBV7-2, with D possibly being TRBD1 (5 bases). Germline lookup yields CDR1 SGHTA and CDR2 FQGNSA. CDR3 length: 15 residues. V lost 1 base to trimming and J lost 3 bases, with 12 bases between them. The CDR3 loop is CASSLGGGVDYGYTF. The DNA read from the CDR3 is TGTGCCAGCAGCTTAGGGGGGGGAGTAGACTATGGC.

In the case of this clone: The CDR3 end is not reached by the read, which stops 3 residues before it; the germline J gene fills it in. The chain recombines TRBV7-8 with TRBJ2-6; weak D call: TRBD1 (6 bases). Trimming left V 5 bases short and J 2 bases short, with 10 bases between. Germline V CDR1 and CDR2: SGHVS, FQNEAQ. The CDR3 runs 15 residues. The CDR3 sequence: CASSRGGTGANVLTF. The covered CDR3 bases are TGTGCCAGCAGCCGAGGGGGTACTGGGGCCAACGTC.

Concerning this clone itself: The read ends 3 residues shy of where the CDR3 ends; the end is completed using the germline J gene. The J gene is TRBJ2-4, the V gene TRBV19, with D possibly matching TRBD1 (6 bases). This CDR3 comprises 13 residues. Germline-derived CDR1 and CDR2 are LNHDA and SQIVND (reference sequence). CDR3 region: CASTPRTGYGQYF. CDR3 DNA (partial): TGTGCCAGTACCCCGCGTACAGGGTATGGT.

Note on this clone: The read terminates 3 residues before the CDR3 end, so the remaining end is supplied by the germline J gene. This rearrangement joins TRBV18 to TRBJ2-3; D perhaps matches TRBD1 (6 bases). The CDR3 is 14 amino acids. The germline CDR1 and CDR2 sequences are KGHSH and LQKENI. The sequenced CDR3 bases are TGTGCCAGCTCAGGAGGACAGATAAATCAGCCG. This encodes CASSGGQINQP. The whole CDR3 sequence reads CASSGGQINQPQYF. Full variable domain (rest looked up from reference TRBV18 and TRBJ2-3): NAGVMQNPRHLVRRRGQEARLRCSPMKGHSHVYWYRQLPEEGLKFMVYLQKENIIDESGMPKERFSAEFPKEGPSILRIQQVVRGDSAAYFCASSGGQINQPQYFGPGTRLTVL.

Points on this clone: The read ends 3 residues shy of where the CDR3 ends; the end is completed using the germline J gene. This chain uses TRBV18 with TRBJ2-2; 7 bases are shared with TRBD1. Germline V gene data show CDR1 as KGHSH and CDR2 as LQKENI. The junction had 13 bases not matched to a gene; V was cut back by 2 bases and J by 4 bases. The CDR3 loop spans 18 amino acids. This chain's CDR3 is CASSPLRSPTGPTGELFF. Incomplete CDR3 DNA: TGTGCCAGCTCACCATTACGATCTCCGACAGGGCCCACCGGGGAG.

This CDR3 is CASRRTTGGFGELFF. The part of the CDR3 DNA that was read is TGTGCCAGCAGGAGGACTACCGGGGGTTTCGGGGAG. The rearrangement uses TRBV7-9 and TRBJ2-2, with D possibly TRBD2 on 6 matching bases. The read terminates 3 residues ahead of where the CDR3 ends, so the germline J gene completes it. Deletions cut 6 bases from V and 7 bases from J, with 18 bases between. This CDR3 spans 15 amino acids. CDR1 is SEHNR, CDR2 FQNEAQ, per germline (reference sequence).

The CDR3 region is CASSPQGARTYEQYF. The CDR3 bases that were read are TGTGCCAGCAGCCCCCAGGGGGCGCGAACCTACGAG. The chain links TRBV7-2 to TRBJ2-7, with 8 nucleotides matching TRBD1. The read falls 3 residues short of the CDR3 end, and the missing part is taken from the germline J gene. The trim removed 5 bases at V and 2 bases at J, leaving 8 bases unmatched. Germline CDR1 and CDR2: SGHTA and FQGNSA. The CDR3 totals 15 residues.

Points on this clone: The read comes to an end 3 residues before the CDR3 does, leaving the germline J gene to fill in the end. V is TRBV14 and J is TRBJ1-1; no firm D call. V dropped 6 bases and J dropped 1 base, with 18 bases sitting between them. CDR3 length: 16 amino acids. Germline CDR1 is SGHDN and CDR2 is FVKESK. The CDR3 sequence: CASSPVSRVPNTEAFF. The part of the CDR3 DNA that was read is TGTGCCAGCAGTCCGGTCTCGAGGGTCCCGAACACTGAA.

On this clone: From the germline J gene comes the end of the CDR3, since the read stops 3 residues before it. This sequence joins TRBV29-1 and TRBJ2-6, with D unclear. Trimming left V 4 bases short and J 1 base short, with 5 bases between. The CDR3 spans 13 residues. CDR1 is SQVTM, CDR2 ANQGSEA, per germline. CDR3 DNA, as far as it was read: TGCAGCGTTGCCACTTCTGGGGCCAACGTC. Translation gives CSVATSGANV. The CDR3 in its entirety is CSVATSGANVLTF.

Comments on this clone: The observed sequence ends 3 residues before the CDR3 terminus, with the missing tail filled in from the germline J gene. The chain recombines TRBV5-4 with TRBJ1-5; TRBD1 is a possible D gene (6 bases). Per germline, CDR1 SGHNT and CDR2 YYREEE (reference sequence). This CDR3 has 13 amino acids. V dropped 0 bases and J dropped 8 bases, with 9 bases sitting between them. CDR3 bases read: TGTGCCAGCAGCTTGGAAGGGGGTGAGCCC. Protein sequence: CASSLEGGEP. The entire CDR3 protein is CASSLEGGEPQHF.

A note on this clone: The read ends 3 residues before the CDR3 terminus; that terminus is restored from the germline J gene. This chain uses TRBV7-9 with TRBJ1-2; no reliable D call. In germline, CDR1 is SEHNR, CDR2 FQNEAQ (reference sequence). This CDR3 is built from 14 residues. Trimming took 2 bases from V and 7 from J, leaving 14 bases between them. The CDR3 DNA, read in part, is TGTGCCAGCAGCTTAAGCCCCTGGGCTCTTGGC. It yields the protein CASSLSPWALG. The whole CDR3 protein reads CASSLSPWALGYTF.

In the case of this clone: The read terminates 3 residues ahead of where the CDR3 ends, so the germline J gene completes it. The genes are TRBV2 and TRBJ1-1; perhaps TRBD1 as D (5 bases). This CDR3 comprises 16 residues. Deletions cut 8 bases from V and 0 bases from J, with 19 bases between. Germline V gene data show CDR1 as SNHLY and CDR2 as FYNNEI. The CDR3 protein is CASPPRGEGMNTEAFF. The DNA read from the CDR3 is TGTGCCAGCCCACCCCGAGGGGAAGGCATGAACACTGAA.

Concerning this clone: The read gets to within 3 residues of the CDR3 end, and the germline J gene fills in the rest. The chain employs TRBV11-2 and TRBJ2-2; the D gene is possibly TRBD1 (5 bases). Germline V lookup: CDR1 SGHAT, CDR2 FQNNGV. This CDR3 has 15 amino acids. The covered CDR3 bases are TGTGCCAGCAGCTTAGGACGGCCTGGGGCCAACGTG. It is translated as CASSLGRPGANV. The CDR3 in full is CASSLGRPGANVLFF.

The CDR3 is CASSYSRLLTYEQYF. The part of the CDR3 DNA that was read is TGTGCCAGCAGTTACTCCCGACTCCTTACCTACGAG. The genes are TRBV6-2 or TRBV6-3 and TRBJ2-7; D is unclear. Read data end 3 residues before the CDR3 end; the end is taken from the germline J gene. Trimming cost V 0 bases and J 2 bases, with 11 bases left between them. Germline values: CDR1 MNHEY, CDR2 SVGEGT. CDR3 length: 15 amino acids.

About this clone itself: The CDR3 end falls 3 residues outside the read, so it is completed with the germline J gene. The genes are TRBV18 and TRBJ2-7; D gene ambiguous. V lost 0 bases and J 3 bases, leaving 9 bases between the germline ends. This CDR3 has 14 amino acids. Germline V gene sequence: CDR1 KGHSH, CDR2 LQKENI. The part of the CDR3 DNA that was read is TGTGCCAGCTCACCACCCAGAACCCACTACGAG. This encodes CASSPPRTHYE. The whole CDR3 protein is CASSPPRTHYEQYF. Full variable domain (outside the CDR3, taken from reference TRBV18 and TRBJ2-7): NAGVMQNPRHLVRRRGQEARLRCSPMKGHSHVYWYRQLPEEGLKFMVYLQKENIIDESGMPKERFSAEFPKEGPSILRIQQVVRGDSAAYFCASSPPRTHYEQYFGPGTRLTVT.

CDR3 protein: CASSAGQTYEQYF. The part of the CDR3 DNA that was read is TGTGCCAGCTCAGCCGGACAGACCTACGAG. This chain connects TRBV18 to TRBJ2-7, with a weak D call TRBD1 (6 bases). The read finishes 3 residues shy of the CDR3 end, and the germline J gene is used to complete it. V was clipped by 5 bases and J by 2 bases, with 10 bases between them. CDR1 is KGHSH, CDR2 LQKENI, per germline. The CDR3 contains 13 residues. The full variable domain, in which reference TRBV18 and TRBJ2-7 provide the parts outside the CDR3, is NAGVMQNPRHLVRRRGQEARLRCSPMKGHSHVYWYRQLPEEGLKFMVYLQKENIIDESGMPKERFSAEFPKEGPSILRIQQVVRGDSAAYFCASSAGQTYEQYFGPGTRLTVT.